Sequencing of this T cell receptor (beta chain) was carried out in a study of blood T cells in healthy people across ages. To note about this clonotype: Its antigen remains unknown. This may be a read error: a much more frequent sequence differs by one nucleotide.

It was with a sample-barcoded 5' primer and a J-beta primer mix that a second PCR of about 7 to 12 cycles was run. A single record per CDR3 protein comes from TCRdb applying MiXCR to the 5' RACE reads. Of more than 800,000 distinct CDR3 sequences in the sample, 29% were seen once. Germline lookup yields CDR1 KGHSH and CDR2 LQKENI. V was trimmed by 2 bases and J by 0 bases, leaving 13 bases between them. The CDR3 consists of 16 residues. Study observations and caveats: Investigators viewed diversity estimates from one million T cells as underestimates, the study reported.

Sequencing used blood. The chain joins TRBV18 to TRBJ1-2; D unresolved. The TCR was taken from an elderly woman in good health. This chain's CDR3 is CASSPVGGLSNYGYTF. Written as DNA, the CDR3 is TGTGCCAGCTCACCAGTCGGCGGGCTCTCTAACTATGGCTACACCTTC.